The following is a TCR beta chain sequence with its context. What it recognizes is unknown. This sample was included in a study of OX40 agonist ivuxolimab in advanced cancers. Across the whole study: Patients received ivuxolimab, an agonistic anti-OX40 (CD134) antibody. Whole-study results and caveats: At 0.1 to 3.0 mg/kg and by week 6, CD4+ and CD8+ T cells in the blood had expanded clonally. CD8+ T cells averaged more expanded clones than CD4+.

The cohort excluded patients with autoimmune disease history or systemic immunosuppression. The CDR3 totals 13 residues. Trimming shortened V by 1 base and J by 6 bases, and 9 bases separated the two germline ends. CDR1 and CDR2 (germline): MNHEY, SVGAGI. Produced via immunoSEQ multiplex PCR; TCRdb's table is partial and in-frame only. Of some 19,000 clones in the sample, about 89% were seen once. The chain employs TRBV6-5 and TRBJ1-2, with unresolved D. This TCR was sampled from an adult with an advanced solid tumor such as melanoma, head and neck, liver or kidney cancer. The material sequenced was CD4+ or CD8+ T cells sorted from blood, taken in a trial of the OX40 agonist ivuxolimab. CDR3 loop: CASSYLGVDGYTF. The CDR3 DNA is TGTGCCAGCAGTTACTTGGGTGTCGATGGCTACACCTTC.